This is a list of T cell receptor beta chains from one sample in a study of blood T cell repertoires in COVID-19. The assay was immunoSEQ multiplex PCR, and TCRdb's table has in-frame clones only and misses some. This table holds around 200,000 clones, 85% found once. The sample was PBMCs or T cells enriched from blood (not recorded which). These receptor sequences come from a man aged 40-49 years who had recovered from COVID-19. The CDR3 runs from the conserved cysteine through the conserved F or W. The D gene is left open where the match is weak. The size entry is marked missing in some rows and otherwise reads once, few, many or a size class.

TRBV28	few	-	TRBJ1-5	TGTGCCAGCAGTATTTACAGGGAAGGTCAGCCCCAGCATTTT	CASSIYREGQPQHF
TRBV6-1	-	-	TRBJ2-3	TGTGCCAGCAGTCTCGAACTTGATACGCAGTATTTT	CASSLELDTQYF
TRBV7-2	-	-	TRBJ2-3	TGTGCCAGCAGTGGCCACAGGGTACGGCGCACAGATACGCAGTATTTT	CASSGHRVRRTDTQYF
TRBV10-3	-	-	TRBJ1-1	TGTGCCATCAACCCGGCGGGGGGGAATGCGGTGAACACTGAAGCTTTCTTT	CAINPAGGNAVNTEAFF
TRBV11-2	once	-	TRBJ1-2	TGTGCCAGCAGCGACAGACGCAGGGGTATACCTAACTATGGCTACACCTTC	CASSDRRRGIPNYGYTF
TRBV5-4	-	-	TRBJ1-2	TGTGCCAGCAGCTCCCAGGGGCGTGGAGGCTACACCTTC	CASSSQGRGGYTF
TRBV5-4	-	-	TRBJ1-2	TGTGCCAGCAGCCTGACGGGCAGGGGAGAGGAAGGCTATGGCTACACCTTC	CASSLTGRGEEGYGYTF
TRBV3-1/TRBV3-2	-	-	TRBJ2-3	TGTGCCAGCAGCCAAGGGCTCACAGATACGCAGTATTTT	CASSQGLTDTQYF
TRBV10-3	-	-	TRBJ1-1	TGTGCCATCAGAAACGGACAGTTGAACACTGAAGCTTTCTTT	CAIRNGQLNTEAFF
TRBV12-3/TRBV12-4	-	-	TRBJ2-7	TGTGCCAGCAGTTTACAGGGGTACGAGCAGTACTTC	CASSLQGYEQYF
TRBV27	-	TRBD2	TRBJ2-5	TGTGCCAGCAGTCCTTGGACTAGCGGGCCTGTTGCGTGGGAGACCCAGTACTTC	CASSPWTSGPVAWETQYF
TRBV27	-	-	TRBJ1-1	TGTGCCAGCAGTTTATATTCAGTACCGAACACTGAAGCTTTCTTT	CASSLYSVPNTEAFF
TRBV10-3	-	-	TRBJ1-1	TGTGCCATCAGTGCGAACCAAGGGGACACTGAAGCTTTCTTT	CAISANQGDTEAFF
TRBV9	-	TRBD1	TRBJ2-3	TGTGCCAGCACTGCCTCCACAGGGGTCGCAGATACGCAGTATTTT	CASTASTGVADTQYF
TRBV7-8	-	TRBD1	TRBJ1-6	TGTGCCAGCAGTAAACTAGACAGGGATAATTCACCCCTCCACTTT	CASSKLDRDNSPLHF
TRBV6-5	-	-	TRBJ2-1	TGTGCCAGCAGCAAACAAACAGGGATACATGAGCAGTTCTTC	CASSKQTGIHEQFF
TRBV28	-	TRBD2	TRBJ2-5	TGTGCCAGCAGCTTACTAGCGGGAATAAAGGAGACCCAGTACTTC	CASSLLAGIKETQYF
TRBV15	-	TRBD1	TRBJ2-3	TGTGCCACCAGCAGAGGACGGACAGGGGGGCTCACAGATACGCAGTATTTT	CATSRGRTGGLTDTQYF